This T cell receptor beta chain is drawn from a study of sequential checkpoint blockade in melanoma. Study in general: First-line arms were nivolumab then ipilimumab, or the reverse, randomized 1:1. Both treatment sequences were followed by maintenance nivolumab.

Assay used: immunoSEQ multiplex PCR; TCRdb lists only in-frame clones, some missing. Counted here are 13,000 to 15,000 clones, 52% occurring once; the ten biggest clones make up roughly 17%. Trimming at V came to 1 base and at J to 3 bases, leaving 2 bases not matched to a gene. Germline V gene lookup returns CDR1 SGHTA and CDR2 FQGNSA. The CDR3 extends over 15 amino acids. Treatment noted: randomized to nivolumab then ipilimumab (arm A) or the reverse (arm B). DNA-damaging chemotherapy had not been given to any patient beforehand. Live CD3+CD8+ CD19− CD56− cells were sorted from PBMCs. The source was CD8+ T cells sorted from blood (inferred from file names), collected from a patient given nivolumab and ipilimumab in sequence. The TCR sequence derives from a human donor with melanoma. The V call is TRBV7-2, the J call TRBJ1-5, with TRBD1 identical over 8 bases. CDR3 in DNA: TGTGCCAGCAGCTTAGTGGGACAGGACAATCAGCCCCAGCATTTT. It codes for CASSLVGQDNQPQHF. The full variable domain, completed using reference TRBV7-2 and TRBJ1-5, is GAGVSQSPSNKVTEKGKDVELRCDPISGHTALYWYRQSLGQGLEFLIYFQGNSAPDKSGLPSDRFSAERTGGSVSTLTIQRTQQEDSAVYLCASSLVGQDNQPQHFGDGTRLSIL.